The clone carrying this T cell receptor beta chain was observed a handful of times. The sample comes from a study of blood T cell repertoires in COVID-19. Looking at the study overall: The study drew acute and convalescent COVID-19 samples from the United States, Italy and Spain. In each case, the material was cDNA or gDNA derived from T cells, B-cell-depleted T cells, or PBMCs.

Trimming removed 3 bases at V and 7 bases at J, with 19 bases between. CDR1 is LNHDA, CDR2 SQIVND, per germline (reference sequence). The CDR3 totals 16 residues. As handled by the study authors: Nucleated cell number was recorded as an estimate derived from reference gene primer amplification. Only in-frame clones appear in the TCRdb table, and some are missing; sequencing was by immunoSEQ multiplex PCR. The V and J calls and clone size were taken over from that table, and D and trimming were inferred from the DNA. Here the sample spans about 200,000 clones, roughly 80% being singletons. The clonotype was recovered from an elderly woman with acute or convalescent COVID-19. The V gene is TRBV19, the J gene TRBJ1-3; D remains ambiguous. Source material: peripheral blood. The CDR3 loop reads CASSIPGPPTGNTIYF. CDR3 coding DNA: TGTGCCAGTAGTATCCCCGGGCCCCCGACGGGGAACACCATATATTTT.